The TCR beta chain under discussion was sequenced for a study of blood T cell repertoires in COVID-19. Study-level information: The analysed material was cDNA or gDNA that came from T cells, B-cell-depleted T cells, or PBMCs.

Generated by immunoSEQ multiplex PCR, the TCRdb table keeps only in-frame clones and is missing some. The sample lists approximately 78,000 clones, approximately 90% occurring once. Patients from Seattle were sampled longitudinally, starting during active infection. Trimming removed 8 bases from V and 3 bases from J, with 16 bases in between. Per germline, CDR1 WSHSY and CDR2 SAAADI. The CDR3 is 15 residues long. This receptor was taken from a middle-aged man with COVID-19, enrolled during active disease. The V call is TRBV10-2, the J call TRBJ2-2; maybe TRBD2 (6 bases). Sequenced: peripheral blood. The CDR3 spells CASLGLPEDTGELFF. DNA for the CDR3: TGCGCCAGCTTGGGACTGCCGGAGGACACCGGGGAGCTGTTTTTT.